Listed below are T cell receptor beta chains from one sample, sequenced in a study of T cells in Graves' hyperthyroidism and ophthalmopathy. TCRdb independently ran MiXCR on the multiplex PCR reads; one entry per CDR3 protein. The table has a few hundred thousand distinct CDR3 sequences, 12% to 15% seen once. The specimen sequenced was blood. Receptors originate from a woman aged 50 to 60 with Graves' hyperthyroidism that later progressed to Graves' ophthalmopathy. CDR3s include the opening cysteine and the closing phenylalanine or tryptophan. The D gene is left open where the match is weak. Size values are once, few and many counts, or a class for expanded clones, and some rows have none.

D	V	size	J	DNA	CDR3
NA	TRBV7-9	many	TRBJ2-1	TGTGCCAGCCTTGAACAGGCTGTCTACAATGAGCAGTTCTTC	CASLEQAVYNEQFF
NA	TRBV5-1	few	TRBJ1-1	TGCGCCAGCACCCCGGAGGCAGGGTTAACCAGCACTGAAGCTTTCTTT	CASTPEAGLTSTEAFF
NA	TRBV12-5	NA	TRBJ2-7	TGTGCTAGTGGTTTGGGGGGCAGGGAGCAGTACTTC	CASGLGGREQYF
NA	TRBV12-3/TRBV12-4	many	TRBJ2-6	TGTGCCAGCAGTCCACCACAGGTCGAACAGTTCTCTGGGGCCAACGTCCTGACTTTC	CASSPPQVEQFSGANVLTF
NA	TRBV3-1	many	TRBJ2-5	TGTGCCAGCAGCCATCGTTACCCCACACAAGAGACCCAGTACTTC	CASSHRYPTQETQYF
NA	TRBV5-6	many	TRBJ1-1	TGTGCCAGTAGTATACGTGGGGGTGGGAAGACTGAAGCTTTCTTT	CASSIRGGGKTEAFF
NA	TRBV7-9	many	TRBJ2-7	TGTGCCAGCAGCTCCCAGGGGGGCGAGCAGTACTTC	CASSSQGGEQYF
NA	TRBV12-3/TRBV12-4	many	TRBJ1-1	TGTGCCAGCAGCCGGGACGGATACACTGAAGCTTTCTTT	CASSRDGYTEAFF
NA	TRBV12-3/TRBV12-4	many	TRBJ1-2	TGTGCCAGCAGTTTTGGAAGAAAAAGGTTGGGTGGCTACACCTTC	CASSFGRKRLGGYTF
NA	TRBV4-1	few	TRBJ2-5	TGCGCCAGCAGCCAAGAGTCGGCAGGGTGGCAAGAGACCCAGTACTTC	CASSQESAGWQETQYF
TRBD2	TRBV6-2/TRBV6-3	many	TRBJ2-3	TGTGCCAGCAGTTACTCGAGACTAGCGGGAGGTACAGATACGCAGTATTTT	CASSYSRLAGGTDTQYF
TRBD2	TRBV7-9	NA	TRBJ2-3	TGTGCCAGCAGCTATGGACTAGCGGATACGCAGTATTTT	CASSYGLADTQYF
NA	TRBV12-3/TRBV12-4	many	TRBJ1-1	TGTGCCAGCAGATCCTTTCAGAACACTGAAGCTTTCTTT	CASRSFQNTEAFF
NA	TRBV10-3	NA	TRBJ1-2	TGTGCCATCAGTGACCCAGGGGAGGACTATGGCTACACCTTC	CAISDPGEDYGYTF
TRBD1	TRBV11-2	many	TRBJ2-7	TGTGCCAGCAGCTACCGGGACAGCCTCTCCTACGAGCAGTACTTC	CASSYRDSLSYEQYF
TRBD1	TRBV27	many	TRBJ1-5	TGTGCCAGCAGTTTATTCTTTACAGGGGTCGGTCAGCCCCAGCATTTT	CASSLFFTGVGQPQHF
NA	TRBV19	NA	TRBJ2-3	TGTGCCAGTAGTATAGGCGAGGGAACAGATACGCAGTATTTT	CASSIGEGTDTQYF